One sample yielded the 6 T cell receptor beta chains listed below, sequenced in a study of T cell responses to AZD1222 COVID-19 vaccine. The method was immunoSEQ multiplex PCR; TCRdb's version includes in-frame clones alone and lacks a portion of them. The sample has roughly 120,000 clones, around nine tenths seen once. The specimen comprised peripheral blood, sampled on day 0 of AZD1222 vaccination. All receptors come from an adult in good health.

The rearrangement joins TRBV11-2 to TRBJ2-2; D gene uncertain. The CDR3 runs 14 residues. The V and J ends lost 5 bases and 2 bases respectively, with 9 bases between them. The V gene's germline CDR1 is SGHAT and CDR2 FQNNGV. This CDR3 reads CASSVGINTGELFF. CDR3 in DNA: TGTGCCAGCAGCGTAGGGATTAACACCGGGGAGCTGTTTTTT.

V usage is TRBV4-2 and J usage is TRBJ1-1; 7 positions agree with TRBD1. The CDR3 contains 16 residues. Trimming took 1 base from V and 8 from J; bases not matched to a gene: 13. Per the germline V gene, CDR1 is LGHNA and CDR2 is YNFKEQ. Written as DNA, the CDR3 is TGTGCCAGCAGCCAAGGGGGCTACAGGGGTGGTATGGAAGCTTTCTTT. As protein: CASSQGGYRGGMEAFF.

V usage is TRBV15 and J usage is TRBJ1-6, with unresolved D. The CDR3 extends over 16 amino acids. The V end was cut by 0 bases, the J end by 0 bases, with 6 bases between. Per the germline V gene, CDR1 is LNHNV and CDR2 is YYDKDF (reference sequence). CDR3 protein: CATSRDPFSYNSPLHF. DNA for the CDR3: TGTGCCACCAGCAGAGATCCGTTCTCCTATAATTCACCCCTCCACTTT.

CDR3 sequence: CASSIASSGGLPYEQYF. As DNA, the CDR3 is TGTGCCAGTAGTATAGCCAGTAGCGGGGGGCTTCCCTACGAGCAGTACTTC. The chain has TRBV19 and TRBJ2-7, with TRBD2 matching 10 bases. The germline gives CDR1 LNHDA, CDR2 SQIVND (reference sequence). V lost 1 base, J lost 2 bases, and 8 bases stayed unmatched. This CDR3 is built from 17 residues.

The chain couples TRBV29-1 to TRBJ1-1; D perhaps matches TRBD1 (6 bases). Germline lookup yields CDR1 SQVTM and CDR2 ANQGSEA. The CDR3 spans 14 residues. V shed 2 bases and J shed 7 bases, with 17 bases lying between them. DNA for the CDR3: TGCAGCGTTGAACCGGGGGGGGGCAACTATGAAGCTTTCTTT. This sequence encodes CSVEPGGGNYEAFF. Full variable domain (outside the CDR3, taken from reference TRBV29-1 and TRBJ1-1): SAVISQKPSRDICQRGTSLTIQCQVDSQVTMMFWYRQQPGQSLTLIATANQGSEATYESGFVIDKFPISRPNLTFSTLTVSNMSPEDSSIYLCSVEPGGGNYEAFFGQGTRLTVV.

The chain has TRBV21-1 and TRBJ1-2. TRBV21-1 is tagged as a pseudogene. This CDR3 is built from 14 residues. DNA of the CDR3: TGTGCCAGCAGCAAAAAGGCGGCGCCCTATGGCTACACCTTC. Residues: CASSKKAAPYGYTF.